Presented here are 23 T cell receptor beta chains from one specimen sequenced in a study of cytomegalovirus exposure and HLA in healthy donors. In the PCR, 60 Vbeta and 13 Jbeta primers were used. TCRdb keeps only in-frame clones here, not all; method: immunoSEQ multiplex PCR. This repertoire shows 150,000 to 200,000 clones, 82% found once; its top ten account for about 1.5%. The sample was PBMCs. These receptors were taken from a male donor in good health and CMV-seronegative.

The V and J genes are TRBV27 and TRBJ1-5; 10 nucleotides line up with TRBD1. This CDR3 is 16 amino acids long. Germline loops: CDR1 MNHEY, CDR2 SMNVEV (reference sequence). J gave up 5 bases and V 5 bases, and 9 bases lay outside the gene matches. The CDR3 region is CASSPRDRGYDQPQHF. CDR3 sequence (DNA): TGTGCCAGCAGTCCCCGGGACAGGGGCTATGATCAGCCCCAGCATTTT.

This clone occurred a few times. At the DNA level, this CDR3 is encoded by other sequences in the same sample as well. The gene calls are TRBV9 and TRBJ1-2, with TRBD1 matching 7 bases. The CDR3 length is 15 residues. Germline CDR1 and CDR2: SGDLS and YYNGEE. The V segment lost 4 bases and the J segment 6 bases; nucleotides outside the gene matches: 12. The CDR3, as DNA: TGTGCCAGCAGCTCAACCCCGACAGGGAAGAATGGCTACACCTTC. Its translation: CASSSTPTGKNGYTF.

This chain connects TRBV9 to TRBJ2-2, with 11 bases lining up with TRBD1. Unmatched junction bases numbered 5, after V lost 2 bases and J lost 5 bases. This CDR3 is 16 amino acids long. Germline assignment: CDR1 SGDLS and CDR2 YYNGEE. The CDR3 nucleotides read TGTGCCAGCAGCGTCGCCGGGACAGGGGGGACCGGGGAGCTGTTTTTT. Translation gives CASSVAGTGGTGELFF.

Of note for this clone: The same CDR3 also results from other DNA sequences found in this sample. The chain employs TRBV29-1 and TRBJ2-5; TRBD2 might be the D (6 bases). Germline V CDR1 and CDR2: SQVTM, ANQGSEA. The V end was cut by 4 bases, the J end by 5 bases, with 14 bases between. This CDR3 is 13 amino acids long. CDR3 protein: CSVVGGRGETQYF. The CDR3 bases are TGCAGCGTTGTGGGAGGACGGGGGGAGACCCAGTACTTC.

CDR3 nucleotides: TGTGCCATAACCGCTGGGGCAGGGGCCACAGATACGCAGTATTTT. It yields the protein CAITAGAGATDTQYF. The chain combines TRBV10-3 with TRBJ2-3; the D gene is possibly TRBD1 (6 bases). CDR3 length: 15 residues. Per germline, CDR1 ENHRY and CDR2 SYGVKD. V was pared by 9 bases and J by 2 bases, with 18 bases between.

The J gene is TRBJ2-5, the V gene TRBV7-2; D might be TRBD2 (5 bases). With the DNA end fitting TRBJ2-7 better, the J assignment may be wrong. The CDR3 runs to 13 residues. Germline-derived CDR1 and CDR2 are SGHTA and FQGNSA. This CDR3 is CASSERALHEQYF. DNA of the CDR3: TGTGCCAGCAGCGAGAGGGCCTTGCACGAGCAGTACTTC.

The rearrangement links TRBV7-3 to TRBJ2-1; D is unclear. CDR3 length: 17 residues. In germline, CDR1 is SGHTA, CDR2 FQGTGA. Trimming stripped 3 bases from V and 4 bases from J, with 19 bases between. CDR3 sequence: CASSLKFSPREYNEQFF. CDR3 sequence (DNA): TGTGCCAGCAGCTTGAAATTTTCCCCACGAGAGTACAATGAGCAGTTCTTC. Variable domain in full (rest from reference TRBV7-3 and TRBJ2-1): GAGVSQTPSNKVTEKGKYVELRCDPISGHTALYWYRQSLGQGPEFLIYFQGTGAADDSGLPNDRFFAVRPEGSVSTLKIQRTERGDSAVYLCASSLKFSPREYNEQFFGPGTRLTVL.

The V gene is TRBV7-6, the J gene TRBJ2-2; 12 bases align to TRBD2. CDR3 length: 15 amino acids. J gave up 5 bases and V 4 bases, and 2 bases lay outside the gene matches. The germline gives CDR1 SGHVS, CDR2 FNYEAQ. The CDR3 spells CASSSGLAGTGELFF. CDR3 DNA: TGTGCCAGCAGCTCGGGACTAGCGGGTACCGGGGAGCTGTTTTTT.

Only one count was recorded for this clone. DNA of the CDR3: TGCAGCGCCGGGACTAGCGCCTACGAGCAGTACTTC. It codes for CSAGTSAYEQYF. The J gene is TRBJ2-7, the V gene TRBV29-1, with 10 bases identical to TRBD2. This CDR3 contains 12 residues. CDR1 SQVTM and CDR2 ANQGSEA come from the germline V gene. After removal of 7 bases from V and 2 bases from J, the junction contained 2 bases not matched to a gene.

The chain combines TRBV7-3 with TRBJ2-2, with D perhaps matching TRBD1 (6 bases). The V and J ends lost 5 bases and 6 bases respectively, with 10 bases between them. The CDR3 extends over 13 amino acids. Germline V CDR1 and CDR2: SGHTA, FQGTGA. CDR3 sequence (DNA): TGTGCCAGCAGCCAGCGACAGGCCGGGGAGCTGTTTTTT. Translated, it gives CASSQRQAGELFF. The complete variable domain, with remaining parts taken from reference TRBV7-3 and TRBJ2-2, reads GAGVSQTPSNKVTEKGKYVELRCDPISGHTALYWYRQSLGQGPEFLIYFQGTGAADDSGLPNDRFFAVRPEGSVSTLKIQRTERGDSAVYLCASSQRQAGELFFGEGSRLTVL.

The V and J genes are TRBV6-6 and TRBJ1-2, with D perhaps TRBD1 (6 bases). The ends were cut back, 5 bases at V and 3 bases at J, with 13 bases in the middle. The CDR3 length is 14 residues. Germline V gene sequence: CDR1 MNHNY, CDR2 SVGAGI (reference sequence). CDR3 DNA: TGTGCCAGCAGTCCGACGGACAGACACTATGGCTACACCTTC. Translation: CASSPTDRHYGYTF.

This clone showed up just once. Its ends do not fully match the called genes, so a read error is possible. The gene calls are TRBV7-9 and TRBJ1-1; D is ambiguous. CDR3 size: 12 residues. CDR1 and CDR2 from the germline V gene are SEHNR and FQNEAQ (reference sequence). The CDR3 reads CSSSYLNTEAFF. The CDR3 coding sequence is TGTTCCAGCAGTTACTTAAACACTGAAGCTTTCTTT.

The J gene is TRBJ2-1, the V gene TRBV5-1, with 9 bases matching TRBD2. Trimming cost V 0 bases and J 0 bases; bases outside gene matches: 7. The CDR3 runs to 18 residues. The germline V gene has CDR1 SGHRS and CDR2 YFSETQ. CDR3: CASSLGPSGASSYNEQFF. The CDR3 region has the DNA TGCGCCAGCAGCTTGGGACCTAGCGGGGCTAGCTCCTACAATGAGCAGTTCTTC.

This chain uses TRBV11-3 with TRBJ2-1; a possible D gene is TRBD2 (7 bases). Germline V CDR1 and CDR2: SGHNT, YENEEA. Trimming took off 3 bases at V and 8 bases at J, with 17 bases between the two ends. The CDR3 is 15 residues long. CDR3 nucleotide sequence: TGTGCCAGCAGCTTCGGGGGCGGGAGACTGGATGAGCAGTTCTTC. Encoded protein: CASSFGGGRLDEQFF.

The rearrangement uses TRBV5-1 and TRBJ1-1, with D possibly matching TRBD1 (5 bases). Per the germline V gene, CDR1 is SGHRS and CDR2 is YFSETQ. V gave up 2 bases and J gave up 7 bases, with 21 bases separating them. The CDR3 sequence is 16 residues long. The CDR3 sequence: CASSFGGGKTDLEAFF. CDR3 DNA sequence: TGCGCCAGCAGCTTCGGGGGGGGAAAAACGGACCTTGAAGCTTTCTTT.

A note on this clone: Mismatch with germline at one junction end may stem from a read error. This rearrangement joins TRBV28 to TRBJ2-3; weak D call: TRBD2 (6 bases). CDR1 is MDHEN, CDR2 SYDVKM, per germline. This CDR3 has 14 residues. CDR3 sequence reads: CASNDRTSTDTRYF. The CDR3 DNA is TGTGCCAGCAACGACAGAACTAGCACAGATACGCGGTATTTT.

The chain uses TRBV25-1 and TRBJ2-1; TRBD2 matches 11 bases. Losses at the gene ends were 3 bases for V and 1 base for J; bases not matched to a gene: 5. The CDR3 is made up of 17 amino acids. Germline V CDR1 and CDR2: MGHDK, SYGVNS. The DNA of the CDR3 is TGTGCCAGCAGTGAGACGACTAGCGGGGCGTCCTACAATGAGCAGTTCTTC. It codes for CASSETTSGASYNEQFF.

CDR3 sequence reads: CASSWTGGNSPLHF. In nucleotides, the CDR3 is TGTGCCAGCAGTTGGACAGGGGGTAATTCACCCCTCCACTTT. The chain employs TRBV2 and TRBJ1-6, with 10 positions matching TRBD1. The trim removed 5 bases at V and 6 bases at J, leaving 1 base unmatched. In germline, CDR1 is SNHLY, CDR2 FYNNEI. The CDR3 runs to 14 residues.

There are a few counts of this clone. This chain uses TRBV27 with TRBJ1-2, with 12 bases matching TRBD1. CDR1 and CDR2 from the germline V gene are MNHEY and SMNVEV (reference sequence). V lost 6 bases and J lost 2; bases outside the gene matches: 10. CDR3 length equals 17 residues. CDR3 amino acids: CASSPDGGTGGNYGYTF. The CDR3 coding sequence is TGTGCCAGCAGCCCCGACGGGGGGACAGGGGGCAACTATGGCTACACCTTC.

The CDR3 region is CASSQTPEAFF. Here the CDR3 DNA reads TGTGCCAGCAGCCAGACTCCTGAAGCTTTCTTT. The V call is TRBV14, the J call TRBJ1-1; no clear D gene. The CDR3 has 11 amino acids. Deletions cut 3 bases from V and 6 bases from J, with 5 bases between. CDR1 is SGHDN, CDR2 FVKESK, per germline.

The rearrangement uses TRBV5-4 and TRBJ1-1; 7 bases are shared with TRBD1. Germline loops: CDR1 SGHNT, CDR2 YYREEE (reference sequence). With V trimmed by 2 bases and J by 8 bases, 3 bases remained unmatched. The CDR3 has 12 amino acids. CDR3 amino acids: CASSFGTAEAFF. The CDR3 DNA reads as TGTGCCAGCAGCTTTGGGACAGCAGAAGCTTTCTTT.

This rearrangement joins TRBV9 to TRBJ2-5; D unclear. Gene TRBJ2-7 matches the end of the DNA better, so the J call may be wrong. The CDR3 is 12 residues long. Germline assignment: CDR1 SGDLS and CDR2 YYNGEE. The CDR3, as DNA: TGTGCCAGCAGCGCCGGTATGGGCGAGCAGTACTTC. This translates into CASSAGMGEQYF.

This chain connects TRBV4-2 to TRBJ2-5; TRBD2 aligns across 14 bases. With V trimmed by 4 bases and J by 3 bases, 10 bases remained unmatched. There are 18 residues in the CDR3. Germline CDR1 reads LGHNA; CDR2 reads YNFKEQ. The CDR3 spells CASSLGTTSGGEKETQYF. In DNA, the CDR3 is TGTGCCAGCAGCCTAGGGACGACTAGCGGGGGGGAAAAAGAGACCCAGTACTTC.